This T cell receptor beta chain was sequenced during a study of blood T cell repertoires in COVID-19. Sequencing was performed with immunoSEQ multiplex PCR; in TCRdb, only in-frame clones are kept and a portion is missing. Among 150,000 to 200,000 clones listed, approximately 80% were seen once. CDR1 SGHRS and CDR2 YFSETQ come from the germline V gene. V lost 0 bases to trimming and J lost 0 bases, with 6 bases between them. There are 14 residues in the CDR3. This clone was counted a single time. Among Cohort 3 donors, those recovered had two negative PCRs, clearance, or symptom resolution. This receptor was identified in a woman between 50 and 59 years old who had recovered from COVID-19. The sample comprised PBMCs or T cells enriched from blood (not recorded which). The J gene is TRBJ1-2, the V gene TRBV5-1; D is undetermined. The CDR3, as DNA: TGCGCCAGCAGCTTGGAGCCTTCTAACTATGGCTACACCTTC. This sequence encodes CASSLEPSNYGYTF. Full variable domain (rest looked up from reference TRBV5-1 and TRBJ1-2): KAGVTQTPRYLIKTRGQQVTLSCSPISGHRSVSWYQQTPGQGLQFLFEYFSETQRNKGNFPGRFSGRQFSNSRSEMNVSTLELGDSALYLCASSLEPSNYGYTFGSGTRLTVV.